This T cell receptor (beta chain) was found in a study of vaccination and CD4 T cells after COVID-19. Study as a whole: Overlapping spike pools from SARS-CoV-2 and HCoV-NL63, HCoV-OC43 and HCoV-229E served as culture stimuli.

Treatment here: roughly 10-day PBMC culture with coronavirus spike peptide pools or control peptides (ViraFEST assay). A remark on this clonotype: Its antigen is unknown.

The CDR3 contains 15 residues. Germline V gene lookup returns CDR1 SGDLS and CDR2 YYNGEE. With 3 bases clipped from V and 6 bases from J, the junction kept 11 bases outside the gene matches. Cultured CD4+ T-cell DNA underwent Oncomine TCR Beta short-read sequencing. TCRdb re-called the PCR reads with MiXCR, one entry per CDR3 protein. The profile covers about 13,000 distinct CDR3 sequences, with 40% to 65% appearing a single time and 15% taken by the ten largest. The origin of this receptor is a human donor who had recovered from COVID-19. The chain recombines TRBV9 with TRBJ1-2, with TRBD1 matching 7 bases. Sequenced sample: CD4+ T cells from blood, cultured in vitro. This CDR3 is CASSGRTGSSDGYTF. The DNA for the CDR3 is TGTGCCAGCAGCGGAAGGACAGGATCTTCGGATGGCTACACCTTC.